This T cell receptor beta chain was observed in a study of cytomegalovirus exposure and HLA in healthy donors. Whole-study results and caveats: An analysis that was carried out later associated 15,000 to 20,000 TCR beta sequences with HLA alleles at 0.05 false discovery rate. The study dropped some indistinguishable V segments, TRBV6-2 and TRBV6-3 among them.

V shed 5 bases and J 2 bases; nucleotides not matched to a gene: 2. CDR1 SGHVS and CDR2 FNYEAQ come from the germline V gene. CDR3 size: 14 residues. Turning to this clone: Its specificity is not known.

Healthy individuals who donated bone marrow served as the donors. The PCR ran on 60 Vbeta and 13 Jbeta primers. Clones were sequenced by immunoSEQ multiplex PCR, and TCRdb holds only the in-frame ones, with some missing. The data contain about 140,000 clones, approximately 80% of them singletons. Sequences were obtained from PBMCs. The sequence derives from a man aged 50-60 years in good health and CMV-seronegative. The chain uses TRBV7-6 and TRBJ1-3; 8 nucleotides agree with TRBD1. The CDR3 spells CASSQGQAGNTIYF. The CDR3 coding sequence is TGTGCCAGCAGCCAGGGACAGGCTGGAAACACCATATATTTT.